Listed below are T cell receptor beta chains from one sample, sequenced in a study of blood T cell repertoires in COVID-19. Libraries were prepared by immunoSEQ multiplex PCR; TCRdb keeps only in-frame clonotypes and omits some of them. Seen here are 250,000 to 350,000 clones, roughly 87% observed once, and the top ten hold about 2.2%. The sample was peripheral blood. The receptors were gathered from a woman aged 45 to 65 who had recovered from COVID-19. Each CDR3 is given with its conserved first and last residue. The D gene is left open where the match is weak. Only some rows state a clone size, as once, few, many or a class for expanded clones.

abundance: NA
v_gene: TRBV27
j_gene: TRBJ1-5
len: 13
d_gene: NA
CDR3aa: CASSFGGDQPQHF
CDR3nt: TGTGCCAGCAGTTTCGGAGGGGATCAGCCCCAGCATTTT

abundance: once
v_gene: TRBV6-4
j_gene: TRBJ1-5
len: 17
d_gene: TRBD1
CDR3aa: CASSRGTGEAINQPQHF
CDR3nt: TGTGCCAGCAGTCGAGGGACAGGGGAGGCAATCAATCAGCCCCAGCATTTT

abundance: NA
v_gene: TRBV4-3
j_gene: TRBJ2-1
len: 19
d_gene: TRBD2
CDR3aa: CASSLWTVIAGDENNEQFF
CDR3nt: TGCGCCAGCAGCCTTTGGACAGTGATAGCGGGAGATGAGAACAATGAGCAGTTCTTC

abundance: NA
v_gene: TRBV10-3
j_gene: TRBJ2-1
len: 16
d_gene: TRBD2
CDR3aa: CAAQALRSGDYNEQFF
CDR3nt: TGTGCCGCCCAGGCCTTAAGAAGCGGGGACTACAATGAGCAGTTCTTC

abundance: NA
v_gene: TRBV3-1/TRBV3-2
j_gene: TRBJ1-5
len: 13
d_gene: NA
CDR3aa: CASSQNPDQPQHF
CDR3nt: TGTGCCAGCAGCCAAAATCCTGATCAGCCCCAGCATTTT

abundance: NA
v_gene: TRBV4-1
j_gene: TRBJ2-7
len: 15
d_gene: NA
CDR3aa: CASSQDRLPLGEQYF
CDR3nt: TGCGCCAGCAGCCAAGATCGACTCCCCCTAGGCGAGCAGTACTTC

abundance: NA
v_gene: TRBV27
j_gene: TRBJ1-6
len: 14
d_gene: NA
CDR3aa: CASSLSLYNSPLHF
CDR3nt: TGTGCCAGCAGTTTATCACTCTATAATTCACCCCTCCACTTT

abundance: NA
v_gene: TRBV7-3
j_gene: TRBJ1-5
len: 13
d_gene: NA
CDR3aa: CASSFRGGQPQHF
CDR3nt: TGTGCCAGCAGCTTTCGGGGGGGTCAGCCCCAGCATTTT

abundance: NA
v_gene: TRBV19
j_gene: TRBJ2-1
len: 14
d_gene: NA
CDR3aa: CASSTEGVWNEQFF
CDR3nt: TGTGCCAGTAGTACAGAGGGAGTTTGGAATGAGCAGTTCTTC

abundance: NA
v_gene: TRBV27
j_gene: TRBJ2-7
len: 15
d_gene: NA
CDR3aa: CASSSATRGRYEQYF
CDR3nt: TGTGCCAGCAGCTCAGCAACCAGGGGACGCTACGAGCAGTACTTC

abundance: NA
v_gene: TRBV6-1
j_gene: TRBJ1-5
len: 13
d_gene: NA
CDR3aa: CASSEQSNQPQHF
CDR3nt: TGTGCCAGCAGTGAGCAGAGCAATCAGCCCCAGCATTTT

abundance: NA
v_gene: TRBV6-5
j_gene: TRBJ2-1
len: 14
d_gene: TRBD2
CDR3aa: CASRPSGSIHEQFF
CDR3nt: TGTGCCAGTCGTCCTAGCGGGAGTATTCATGAGCAGTTCTTC

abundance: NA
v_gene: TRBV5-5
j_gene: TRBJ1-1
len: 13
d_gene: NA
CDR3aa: CASSLTGNTEAFF
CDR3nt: TGTGCCAGCAGCTTGACCGGGAACACTGAAGCTTTCTTT

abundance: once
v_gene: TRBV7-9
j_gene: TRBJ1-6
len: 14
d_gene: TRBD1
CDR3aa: CASSPGQFNSPLHF
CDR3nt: TGTGCCAGCAGTCCGGGACAGTTTAATTCACCCCTCCACTTT

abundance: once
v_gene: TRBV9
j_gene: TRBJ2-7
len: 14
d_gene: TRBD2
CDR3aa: CASSVATTGGEQYF
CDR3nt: TGTGCCAGCAGCGTCGCTACTACGGGGGGCGAGCAGTACTTC

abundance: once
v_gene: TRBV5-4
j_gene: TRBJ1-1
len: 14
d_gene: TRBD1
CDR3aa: CASRSDRGTAEAFF
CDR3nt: TGTGCCAGCAGGTCGGACAGGGGTACGGCTGAAGCTTTCTTT

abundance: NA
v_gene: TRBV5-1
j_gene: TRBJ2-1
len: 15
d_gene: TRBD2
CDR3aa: CASSPWTSDYNEQFF
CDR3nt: TGCGCCAGCAGCCCGTGGACTAGCGACTACAATGAGCAGTTCTTC

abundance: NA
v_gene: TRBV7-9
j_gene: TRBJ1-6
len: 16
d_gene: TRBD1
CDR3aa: CASSFPPGTENSPLHF
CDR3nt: TGTGCCAGCAGCTTCCCTCCCGGGACAGAGAATTCACCCCTCCACTTT

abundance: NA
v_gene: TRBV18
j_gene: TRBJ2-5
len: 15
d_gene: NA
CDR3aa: CASSPPYGGQETQYF
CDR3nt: TGTGCCAGCTCACCACCGTACGGGGGCCAAGAGACCCAGTACTTC

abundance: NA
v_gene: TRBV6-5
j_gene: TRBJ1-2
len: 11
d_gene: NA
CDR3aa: CASTGVAGYTF
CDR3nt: TGTGCCAGCACAGGGGTGGCTGGCTACACCTTC

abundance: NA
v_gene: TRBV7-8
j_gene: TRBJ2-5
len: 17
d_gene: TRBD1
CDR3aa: CASSLDPRGLKEETQYF
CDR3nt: TGTGCCAGCAGCTTAGATCCCAGGGGGTTAAAGGAAGAGACCCAGTACTTC

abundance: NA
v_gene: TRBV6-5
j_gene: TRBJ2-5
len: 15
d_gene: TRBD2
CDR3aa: CASSPLAGGVKTQYF
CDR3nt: TGTGCCAGCAGTCCCCTAGCGGGGGGAGTTAAGACCCAGTACTTC

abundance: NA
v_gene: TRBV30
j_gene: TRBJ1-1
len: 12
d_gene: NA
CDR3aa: CAWSDPASEAFF
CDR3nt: TGTGCCTGGAGTGATCCGGCTAGTGAAGCTTTCTTT

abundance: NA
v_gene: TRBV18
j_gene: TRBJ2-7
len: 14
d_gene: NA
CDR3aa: CASSPVARGSEQYF
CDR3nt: TGTGCCAGCTCACCAGTGGCCAGGGGTTCCGAGCAGTACTTC

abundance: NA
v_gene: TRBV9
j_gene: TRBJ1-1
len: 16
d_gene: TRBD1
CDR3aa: CASSARGGGLNTEAFF
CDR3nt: TGTGCCAGCAGCGCTCGAGGGGGCGGTTTGAACACTGAAGCTTTCTTT

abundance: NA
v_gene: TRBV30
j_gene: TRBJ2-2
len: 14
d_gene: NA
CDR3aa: CAWSVLAGEGELFF
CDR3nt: TGTGCCTGGAGTGTACTGGCAGGGGAGGGGGAGCTGTTTTTT

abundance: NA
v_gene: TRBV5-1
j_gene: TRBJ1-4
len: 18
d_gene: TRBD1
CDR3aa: CASSQYSRDSPTNEKLFF
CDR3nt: TGCGCCAGCAGTCAATATTCCCGGGACAGCCCAACTAATGAAAAACTGTTTTTT

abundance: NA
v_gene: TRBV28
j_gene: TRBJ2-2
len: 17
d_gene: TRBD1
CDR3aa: CASSLSGTGGWGGELFF
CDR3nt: TGTGCCAGCAGTTTATCCGGGACAGGGGGTTGGGGCGGGGAGCTGTTTTTT

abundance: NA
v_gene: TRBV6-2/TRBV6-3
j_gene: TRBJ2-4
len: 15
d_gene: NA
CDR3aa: CASSKRGLAKNIQYF
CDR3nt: TGTGCCAGCAGCAAGAGAGGTCTAGCCAAAAACATTCAGTACTTC

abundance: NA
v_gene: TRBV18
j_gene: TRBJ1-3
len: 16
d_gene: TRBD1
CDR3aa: CASSHRGQGWKRTIYF
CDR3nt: TGTGCCAGCTCTCACCGTGGACAGGGGTGGAAGCGCACCATATATTTT

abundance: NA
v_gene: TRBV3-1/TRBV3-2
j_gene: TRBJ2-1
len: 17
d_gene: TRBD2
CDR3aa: CASSQELAGVPSNEQFF
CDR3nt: TGTGCCAGCAGCCAAGAGCTAGCGGGAGTTCCCAGCAATGAGCAGTTCTTC

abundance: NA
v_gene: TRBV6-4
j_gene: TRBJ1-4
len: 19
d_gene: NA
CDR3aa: CASSDPGEPRLSSWEKLFF
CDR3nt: TGTGCCAGCAGTGATCCAGGGGAACCCCGACTAAGCTCATGGGAAAAACTGTTTTTT

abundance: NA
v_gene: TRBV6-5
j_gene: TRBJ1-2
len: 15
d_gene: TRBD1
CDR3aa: CASSRPGQSHYGYTF
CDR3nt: TGTGCCAGCAGTCGTCCGGGACAGTCACACTATGGCTACACCTTC

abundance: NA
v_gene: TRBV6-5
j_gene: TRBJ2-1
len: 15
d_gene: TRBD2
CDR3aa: CASRKPGGRTNEQFF
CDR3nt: TGTGCCAGCAGGAAACCGGGGGGAAGGACGAATGAGCAGTTCTTC

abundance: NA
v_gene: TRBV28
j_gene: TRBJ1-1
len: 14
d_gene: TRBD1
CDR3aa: CASRRQGIGTEAFF
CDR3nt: TGTGCCAGCAGGCGACAGGGAATTGGCACTGAAGCTTTCTTT

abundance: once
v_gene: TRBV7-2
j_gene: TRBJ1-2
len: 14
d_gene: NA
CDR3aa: CASSFSGTNYGYTF
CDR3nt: TGTGCCAGCAGCTTTTCTGGGACAAACTATGGCTACACCTTC

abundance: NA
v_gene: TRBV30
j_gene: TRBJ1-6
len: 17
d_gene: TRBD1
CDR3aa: CAWSAGTGSSYNSPLHF
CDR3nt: TGTGCCTGGAGTGCTGGGACAGGGTCTTCCTATAATTCACCCCTCCACTTT

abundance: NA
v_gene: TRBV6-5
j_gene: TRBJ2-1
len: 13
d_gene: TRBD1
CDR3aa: CASTRTGRNEQFF
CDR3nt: TGTGCCAGCACCAGGACAGGGCGCAATGAGCAGTTCTTC

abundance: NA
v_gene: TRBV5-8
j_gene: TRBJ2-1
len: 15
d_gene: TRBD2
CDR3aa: CASSPLAGAEVEQFF
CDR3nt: TGTGCCAGCAGCCCCCTAGCGGGAGCGGAAGTGGAGCAGTTCTTC

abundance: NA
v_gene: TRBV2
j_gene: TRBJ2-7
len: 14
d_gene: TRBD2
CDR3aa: CASRGVRERYEQYF
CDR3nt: TGTGCCAGCCGGGGGGTTCGGGAACGCTACGAGCAGTACTTC

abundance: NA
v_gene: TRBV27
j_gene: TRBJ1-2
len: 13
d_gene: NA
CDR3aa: CATSTRGDYGYTF
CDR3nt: TGTGCCACGTCCACCAGGGGCGACTATGGCTACACCTTC

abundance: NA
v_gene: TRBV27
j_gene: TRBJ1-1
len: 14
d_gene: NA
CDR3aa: CASSPLGGGTEAFF
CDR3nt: TGTGCCAGCAGTCCCCTGGGGGGGGGCACTGAAGCTTTCTTT

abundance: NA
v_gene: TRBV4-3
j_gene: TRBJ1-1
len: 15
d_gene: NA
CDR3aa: CASSQDFRGNTEAFF
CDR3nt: TGCGCCAGCAGCCAAGATTTCAGAGGGAACACTGAAGCTTTCTTT

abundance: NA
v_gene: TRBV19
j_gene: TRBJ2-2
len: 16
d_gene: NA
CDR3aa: CASSIGAGMNTGELFF
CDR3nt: TGTGCCAGTAGTATAGGTGCAGGCATGAACACCGGGGAGCTGTTTTTT

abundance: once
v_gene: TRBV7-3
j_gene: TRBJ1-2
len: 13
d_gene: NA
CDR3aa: CASSFTGDYGYTF
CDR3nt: TGTGCCAGCAGCTTTACAGGCGACTATGGCTACACCTTC

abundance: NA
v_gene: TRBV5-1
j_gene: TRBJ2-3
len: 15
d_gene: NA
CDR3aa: CASSLAQAGGDTQYF
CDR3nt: TGCGCCAGCAGCTTGGCCCAGGCAGGAGGGGATACGCAGTATTTT

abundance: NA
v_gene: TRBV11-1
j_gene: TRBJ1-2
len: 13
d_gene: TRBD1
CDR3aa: CASSLRTGHGYTF
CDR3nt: TGTGCCAGCAGCTTGAGGACAGGGCATGGCTACACCTTC

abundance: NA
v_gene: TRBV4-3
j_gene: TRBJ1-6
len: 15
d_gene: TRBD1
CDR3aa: CASSHGQGTGTPLHF
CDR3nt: TGCGCCAGCAGCCATGGACAGGGAACGGGTACACCCCTCCACTTT

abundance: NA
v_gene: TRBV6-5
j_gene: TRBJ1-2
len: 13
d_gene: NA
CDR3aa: CASSYGADYGYTF
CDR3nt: TGTGCCAGCAGTTACGGGGCAGACTATGGCTACACCTTC

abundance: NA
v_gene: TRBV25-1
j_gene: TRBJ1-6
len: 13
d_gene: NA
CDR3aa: CASSEGENSPLHF
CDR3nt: TGTGCCAGCAGTGAAGGAGAAAATTCACCCCTCCACTTT

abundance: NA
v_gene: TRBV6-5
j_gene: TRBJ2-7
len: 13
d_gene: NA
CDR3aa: CASSYPGTYEQYF
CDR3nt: TGTGCCAGCAGTTACCCAGGGACCTACGAGCAGTACTTC

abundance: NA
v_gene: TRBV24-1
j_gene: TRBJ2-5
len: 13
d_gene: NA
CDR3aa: CATSDGGQETQYF
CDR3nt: TGTGCCACCAGTGATGGCGGACAAGAGACCCAGTACTTC

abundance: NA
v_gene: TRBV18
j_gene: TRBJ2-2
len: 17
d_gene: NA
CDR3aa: CASSPKYETLPTGELFF
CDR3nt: TGTGCCAGCTCACCAAAATATGAGACTTTACCCACCGGGGAGCTGTTTTTT

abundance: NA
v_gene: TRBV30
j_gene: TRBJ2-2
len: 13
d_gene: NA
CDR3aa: CAWSVLFTGELFF
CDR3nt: TGTGCCTGGAGTGTACTTTTCACCGGGGAGCTGTTTTTT